This T cell receptor beta chain was captured by sequencing in a study of blood T cell repertoires in COVID-19. The wider study: T cells, B-cell-depleted T cells, or PBMCs supplied cDNA or gDNA.

Repertoires were generated with immunoSEQ multiplex PCR, while TCRdb's copy carries only in-frame clones and drops some. The sample holds around 120,000 clones; roughly 79% are singletons and the top ten take 2.3%. Germline lookup yields CDR1 SGHRS and CDR2 YFSETQ. The V end was cut by 0 bases, the J end by 2 bases, with 9 bases between. The CDR3 extends over 15 amino acids. The V call is TRBV5-1, the J call TRBJ2-1; no definite D call. The TCR sequence derives from a man in his 70s with acute or convalescent COVID-19. Source material: peripheral blood. The CDR3 spells CASSLGSGAYNEQFF. The CDR3, as DNA: TGCGCCAGCAGCTTGGGGTCAGGTGCCTACAATGAGCAGTTCTTC. The whole variable domain, filled in from reference TRBV5-1 and TRBJ2-1, reads KAGVTQTPRYLIKTRGQQVTLSCSPISGHRSVSWYQQTPGQGLQFLFEYFSETQRNKGNFPGRFSGRQFSNSRSEMNVSTLELGDSALYLCASSLGSGAYNEQFFGPGTRLTVL.